A single sample gave rise to the 21 T cell receptor beta chains below, sequenced in a study of cytomegalovirus exposure and HLA in healthy donors. TCRdb keeps only in-frame clones here, not all; method: immunoSEQ multiplex PCR. The sample lists approximately 44,000 clones, just over 85% seen once, with approximately 6.7% in the top ten. The sequencing sample was made of PBMCs. Receptor source: a woman between 25 and 40 years old in good health and CMV-seronegative.

The rearrangement joins TRBV29-1 to TRBJ2-3; D remains unclear. The germline gives CDR1 SQVTM, CDR2 ANQGSEA. V was trimmed by 4 bases and J by 4 bases, leaving 9 bases between them. This CDR3 has 12 amino acids. CDR3 in DNA: TGCAGCGTTGCCCCGGTGGCAGATACGCAGTATTTT. This encodes CSVAPVADTQYF.

The chain employs TRBV18 and TRBJ1-2; D is perhaps TRBD1 (6 bases). The CDR3 consists of 15 residues. Trimming stripped 4 bases from V and 0 bases from J, with 12 bases between. CDR1 is KGHSH and CDR2 is LQKENI in the germline V gene. The CDR3 nucleotides are TGTGCCAGCTCACTTGGACAGTTAGCTAACTATGGCTACACCTTC. This encodes CASSLGQLANYGYTF.

The chain is built from TRBV27 and TRBJ1-3; D not resolved. Trimming shortened V by 3 bases and J by 4 bases, and 10 bases separated the two germline ends. The CDR3 is made up of 14 amino acids. The V gene's germline CDR1 is MNHEY and CDR2 SMNVEV (reference sequence). The CDR3 region is CASSLRPGGNTIYF. The CDR3 coding sequence is TGTGCCAGCAGTTTGCGACCCGGGGGAAACACCATATATTTT.

The genes are TRBV7-6 and TRBJ2-7; D call uncertain. The germline V gene has CDR1 SGHVS and CDR2 FNYEAQ. This CDR3 has 15 residues. The germline V and J ends were trimmed by 3 bases and 0 bases, with 12 bases remaining between them. The CDR3 DNA reads as TGTGCCAGCAGCTTGGCGGCGGTTAGCTCCTACGAGCAGTACTTC. It encodes CASSLAAVSSYEQYF.

The genes are TRBV5-1 and TRBJ2-1, with D perhaps matching TRBD2 (5 bases). Germline assignment: CDR1 SGHRS and CDR2 YFSETQ. The CDR3 contains 16 residues. Trimming removed 0 bases from V and 7 bases from J, with 17 bases in between. The DNA for the CDR3 is TGCGCCAGCAGCTTGGGAGGCCTGGGAGCCGGGAATGAGCAGTTCTTC. Protein: CASSLGGLGAGNEQFF. Drawing the rest from reference TRBV5-1 and TRBJ2-1, the complete variable domain is KAGVTQTPRYLIKTRGQQVTLSCSPISGHRSVSWYQQTPGQGLQFLFEYFSETQRNKGNFPGRFSGRQFSNSRSEMNVSTLELGDSALYLCASSLGGLGAGNEQFFGPGTRLTVL.

V usage is TRBV29-1 and J usage is TRBJ1-2, with a tentative D call TRBD1 (6 bases). Germline V lookup: CDR1 SQVTM, CDR2 ANQGSEA. The CDR3 loop spans 12 amino acids. Trimming took off 7 bases at V and 8 bases at J, with 17 bases between the two ends. CDR3 nucleotide sequence: TGCAGCGGAATACAGGGTGGAGAAGGCTACACCTTC. It is translated as CSGIQGGEGYTF.

This clone turned up a few times. The chain carries TRBV28 and TRBJ1-5; D is unclear. The CDR3 loop spans 13 amino acids. The germline V gene encodes CDR1 MDHEN and CDR2 SYDVKM. Trimming left V 10 bases short and J 1 base short, with 11 bases between. CDR3 coding DNA: TGTGCCACGCGAGTGGTGAGCAATCAGCCCCAGCATTTT. It codes for CATRVVSNQPQHF.

A single count supports this clone. This rearrangement joins TRBV7-2 to TRBJ2-7; 10 bases agree with TRBD2. Germline-derived CDR1 and CDR2 are SGHTA and FQGNSA. Germline trimming cut 7 bases from V and 6 bases from J; bases unmatched to any gene: 9. The length of the CDR3 is 14 residues. CDR3: CASTPRASGSEQYF. The CDR3 nucleotides read TGTGCCAGCACCCCGCGGGCTAGCGGGAGCGAGCAGTACTTC.

V usage is TRBV2 and J usage is TRBJ2-5; 7 nucleotides line up with TRBD1. The CDR3 totals 13 residues. V shed 8 bases and J 2 bases; nucleotides not matched to a gene: 5. Germline V CDR1 and CDR2: SNHLY, FYNNEI. The CDR3 sequence: CASQGTDQETQYF. CDR3 nucleotides: TGTGCCAGCCAGGGGACAGATCAAGAGACCCAGTACTTC.

The chain joins TRBV5-1 to TRBJ2-3; 7 bases agree with TRBD2. The CDR3 has 15 residues. J was trimmed by 4 bases and V by 3 bases; bases with no gene match: 8. Germline CDR1 SGHRS, CDR2 YFSETQ. Here the CDR3 DNA reads TGCGCCAGCAGCTCGCAGGGCGGGAGCTCAGATACGCAGTATTTT. It encodes CASSSQGGSSDTQYF.

This chain uses TRBV19 with TRBJ1-5; D is unclear. The CDR3 runs to 15 residues. Trimming stripped 4 bases from V and 5 bases from J, with 15 bases between. The germline V gene encodes CDR1 LNHDA and CDR2 SQIVND (reference sequence). The CDR3, as DNA: TGTGCCAGTAGTAAGTTAGGGCGGACTGATCAGCCCCAGCATTTT. Its protein product is CASSKLGRTDQPQHF.

The chain is built from TRBV28 and TRBJ2-7; 7 bases line up with TRBD2. This CDR3 spans 13 amino acids. Trimming took 5 bases from V and 0 from J; bases not matched to a gene: 1. Germline CDR1 MDHEN, CDR2 SYDVKM. DNA for the CDR3: TGTGCCAGCAGTCGCGGGGGCTCCTACGAGCAGTACTTC. Translating it yields CASSRGGSYEQYF. Combining the CDR3 with reference TRBV28 and TRBJ2-7 gives the whole variable domain DVKVTQSSRYLVKRTGEKVFLECVQDMDHENMFWYRQDPGLGLRLIYFSYDVKMKEKGDIPEGYSVSREKKERFSLILESASTNQTSMYLCASSRGGSYEQYFGPGTRLTVT.

This clone was seen only once. The chain has TRBV7-2 and TRBJ2-1, with D possibly matching TRBD2 (6 bases). Between the trimmed V and J ends, which lost 7 bases and 5 bases, there was a span of 15 bases. The CDR3 totals 14 residues. The V gene's germline CDR1 is SGHTA and CDR2 FQGNSA. The CDR3 nucleotides are TGTGCCAGCAACGCGGGGCTAGGGGACAATGAGCAGTTCTTC. This translates into CASNAGLGDNEQFF.

The chain uses TRBV7-9 and TRBJ2-7, with 10 positions matching TRBD2. Germline-derived CDR1 and CDR2 are SEHNR and FQNEAQ (reference sequence). J was trimmed by 6 bases and V by 2 bases; bases with no gene match: 10. This CDR3 is built from 16 residues. CDR3 residues: CASSLLPLAGAVEQYF. The CDR3 region has the DNA TGTGCCAGCAGCTTACTTCCCCTAGCGGGAGCGGTCGAGCAGTACTTC.

The chain joins TRBV20-1 to TRBJ1-2; 7 bases match TRBD1. CDR1 is DFQATT, CDR2 SNEGSKA, per germline (reference sequence). J lost 8 bases, V lost 3 bases, and 3 bases had no gene match. The CDR3 runs to 11 residues. The CDR3 region has the DNA TGCAGTGCTAGGACAGGGCCCGGCTACACCTTC. This encodes CSARTGPGYTF.

The CDR3 sequence: CASNGQGVANEKLFF. CDR3 sequence (DNA): TGTGCCAGCAACGGACAGGGGGTAGCTAATGAAAAACTGTTTTTT. V gene TRBV2 combines with J gene TRBJ1-4; 10 positions match TRBD1. J gave up 3 bases and V 7 bases, and 5 bases lay outside the gene matches. The CDR3 spans 15 residues. Per the germline V gene, CDR1 is SNHLY and CDR2 is FYNNEI.

The J gene is TRBJ2-6, the V gene TRBV27; D perhaps matches TRBD1 (5 bases). Germline V gene data show CDR1 as MNHEY and CDR2 as SMNVEV (reference sequence). Trimming pared 0 bases from V and 0 bases from J, leaving 9 bases between. The CDR3 consists of 17 residues. The CDR3 spells CASSLSPGISGANVLTF. The CDR3 DNA reads as TGTGCCAGCAGTTTATCCCCAGGGATCTCTGGGGCCAACGTCCTGACTTTC.

The chain recombines TRBV28 with TRBJ2-5; TRBD2 aligns across 7 bases. Germline-derived CDR1 and CDR2 are MDHEN and SYDVKM. This CDR3 region has 16 residues. V gave up 3 bases and J gave up 9 bases; unmatched junction bases: 16. The CDR3 reads CASSFFMAGARGAQYF. The CDR3 DNA follows: TGTGCCAGCAGTTTTTTCATGGCGGGAGCCCGGGGGGCCCAGTACTTC.

As to this clone: The junction and the germline gene differ at one end; a read error may be behind it. The chain has TRBV29-1 and TRBJ1-2; D remains ambiguous. The length of the CDR3 is 13 residues. Germline CDR1 and CDR2: SQVTM and ANQGSEA. The CDR3 region has the DNA TGCACCGTTACGGGAACCATACAGTATGGCTACACCTTC. Encoded protein: CTVTGTIQYGYTF. Complete variable domain (other parts from reference TRBV29-1 and TRBJ1-2): SAVISQKPSRDICQRGTSLTIQCQVDSQVTMMFWYRQQPGQSLTLIATANQGSEATYESGFVIDKFPISRPNLTFSTLTVSNMSPEDSSIYLCTVTGTIQYGYTFGSGTRLTVV.

J is TRBJ2-2 and V is TRBV27, with 11 bases that match TRBD1. The CDR3 is 16 residues long. Germline V gives CDR1 MNHEY, CDR2 SMNVEV (reference sequence). V shed 5 bases, J shed 4 bases, and the junction held 6 bases outside the gene matches. CDR3 bases: TGTGCCAGCAGTGGCCGGGGGACAGGGGGCACCGGGGAGCTGTTTTTT. Its translation: CASSGRGTGGTGELFF.

The genes are TRBV4-1 and TRBJ2-7; D uncertain. Per germline, CDR1 MGHRA and CDR2 YSYEKL. V was clipped by 3 bases and J by 2 bases, with 8 bases between them. There are 13 residues in the CDR3. This chain's CDR3 is CASSHPGTYEQYF. For the CDR3, the DNA is TGCGCCAGCAGCCATCCAGGAACCTACGAGCAGTACTTC.